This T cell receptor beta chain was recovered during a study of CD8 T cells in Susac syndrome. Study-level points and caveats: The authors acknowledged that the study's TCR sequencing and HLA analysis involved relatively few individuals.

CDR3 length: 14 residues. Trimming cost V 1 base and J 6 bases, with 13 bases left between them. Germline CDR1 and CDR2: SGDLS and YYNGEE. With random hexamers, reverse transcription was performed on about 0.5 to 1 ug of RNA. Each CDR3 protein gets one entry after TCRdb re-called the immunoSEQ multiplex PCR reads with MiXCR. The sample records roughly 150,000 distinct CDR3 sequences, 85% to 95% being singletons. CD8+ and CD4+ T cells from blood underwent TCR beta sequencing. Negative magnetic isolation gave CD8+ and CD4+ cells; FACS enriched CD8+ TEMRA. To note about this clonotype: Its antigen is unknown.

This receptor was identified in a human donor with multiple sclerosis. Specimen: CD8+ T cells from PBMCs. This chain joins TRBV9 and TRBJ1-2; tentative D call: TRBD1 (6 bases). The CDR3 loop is CASSVTDRSHGYTF. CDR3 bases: TGTGCCAGCAGCGTAACGGACAGAAGTCATGGCTACACCTTC.